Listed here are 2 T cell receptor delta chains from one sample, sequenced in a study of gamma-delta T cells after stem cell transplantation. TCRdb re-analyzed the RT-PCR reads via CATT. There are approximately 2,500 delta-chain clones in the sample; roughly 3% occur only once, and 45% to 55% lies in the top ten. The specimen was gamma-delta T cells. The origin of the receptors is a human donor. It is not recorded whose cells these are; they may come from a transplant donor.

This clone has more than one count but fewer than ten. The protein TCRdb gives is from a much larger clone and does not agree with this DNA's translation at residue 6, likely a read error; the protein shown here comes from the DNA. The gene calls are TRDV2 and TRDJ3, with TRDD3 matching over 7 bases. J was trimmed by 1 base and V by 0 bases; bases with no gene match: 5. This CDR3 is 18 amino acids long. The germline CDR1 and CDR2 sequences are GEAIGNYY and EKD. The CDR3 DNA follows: TGTGCCTGTGACACCGCACTGGGGCCATCCTGGGACACCCGACAGATGTTTTTC. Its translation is CACDTALGPSWDTRQMFF.

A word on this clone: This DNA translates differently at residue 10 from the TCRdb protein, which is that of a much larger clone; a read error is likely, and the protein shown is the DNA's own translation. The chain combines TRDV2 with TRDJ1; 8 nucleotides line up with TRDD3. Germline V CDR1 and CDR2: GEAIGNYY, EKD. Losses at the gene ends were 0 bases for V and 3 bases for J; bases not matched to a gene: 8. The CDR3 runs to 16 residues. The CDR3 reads CACDTVGDTGADKLIF. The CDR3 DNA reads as TGTGCCTGTGACACCGTAGGGGATACAGGGGCCGATAAACTCATCTTT.